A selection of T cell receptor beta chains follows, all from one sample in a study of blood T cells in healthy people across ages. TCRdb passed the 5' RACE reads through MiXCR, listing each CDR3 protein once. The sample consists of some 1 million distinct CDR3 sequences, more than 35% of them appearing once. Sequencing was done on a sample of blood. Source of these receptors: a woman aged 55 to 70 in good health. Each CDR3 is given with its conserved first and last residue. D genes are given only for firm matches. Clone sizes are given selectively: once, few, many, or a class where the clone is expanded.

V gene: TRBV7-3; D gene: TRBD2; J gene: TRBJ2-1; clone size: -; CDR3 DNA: TGTGCCAGCAGACTAACCTCGGCTTTGGCTAGCGGGACCATCAATGAGCAGTTCTTC; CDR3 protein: CASRLTSALASGTINEQFF
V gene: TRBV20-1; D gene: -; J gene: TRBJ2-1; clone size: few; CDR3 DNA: TGCAGTGCTAGACACCCTAGCTCCTACAATGAGCAGTTCTTC; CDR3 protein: CSARHPSSYNEQFF
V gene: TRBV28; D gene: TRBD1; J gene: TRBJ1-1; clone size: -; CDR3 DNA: TGTGCCAGCAGTCACGGGACAGGGGAAGGGTTCACTGAAGCTTTCTTT; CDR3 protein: CASSHGTGEGFTEAFF
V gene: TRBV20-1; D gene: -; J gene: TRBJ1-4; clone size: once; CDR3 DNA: TGCAGTGCTAGGCGGGATAACAATGAAAAACTGTTTTTT; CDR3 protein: CSARRDNNEKLFF
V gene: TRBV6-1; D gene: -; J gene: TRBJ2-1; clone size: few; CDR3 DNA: TGTGCCAGCAGTGAAGGGCAGGGCTTCGACAATGAGCAGTTCTTC; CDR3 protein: CASSEGQGFDNEQFF
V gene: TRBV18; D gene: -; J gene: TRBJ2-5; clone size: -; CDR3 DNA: TGTGCCAGCTCACCACTGGGCTACGGAGAGACCCAGTACTTC; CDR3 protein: CASSPLGYGETQYF
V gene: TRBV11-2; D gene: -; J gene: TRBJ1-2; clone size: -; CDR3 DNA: TGTGCCAGCAGCCCCCGGGACACCTACTATGGCTACACCTTC; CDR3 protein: CASSPRDTYYGYTF
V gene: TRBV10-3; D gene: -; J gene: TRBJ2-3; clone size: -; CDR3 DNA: TGTGCCATCAGCCCGGGACTCTCCACAGGTGCGCAGTATTTT; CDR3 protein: CAISPGLSTGAQYF
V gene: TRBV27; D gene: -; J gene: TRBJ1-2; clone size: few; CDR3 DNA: TGTGCCAGCAGTTTATCATCCGGGGACGCCTATGGCTACACCTTC; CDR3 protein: CASSLSSGDAYGYTF
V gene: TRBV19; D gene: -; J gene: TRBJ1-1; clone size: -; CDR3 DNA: TGTGCCAGTAGTTGGAGAATTGACACTGAAGCTTTCTTT; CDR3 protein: CASSWRIDTEAFF
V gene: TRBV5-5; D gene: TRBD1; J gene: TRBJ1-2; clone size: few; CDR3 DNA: TGTGCCAGCAGCTTGAGGGACAGGGACTATGGCTACACCTTC; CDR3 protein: CASSLRDRDYGYTF
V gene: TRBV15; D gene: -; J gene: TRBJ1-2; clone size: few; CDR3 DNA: TGTGCCACCAGCTCCCGGACGGCGAACTATGGCTACACCTTC; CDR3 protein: CATSSRTANYGYTF
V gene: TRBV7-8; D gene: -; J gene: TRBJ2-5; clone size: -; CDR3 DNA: TGTGCCAGCAGCCCCGCTATACACCAAGAGACCCAGTACTTC; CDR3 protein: CASSPAIHQETQYF
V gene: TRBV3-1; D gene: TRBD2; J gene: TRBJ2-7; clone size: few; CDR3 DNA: TGTGCCAGCAGCCGACTCCTAGCGGGAGTAGGCGAGCAGTACTTC; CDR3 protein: CASSRLLAGVGEQYF
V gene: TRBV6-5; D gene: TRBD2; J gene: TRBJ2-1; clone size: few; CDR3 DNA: TGTGCCAGCAGATCGGGACTAGCGGACCCCTACAATGAGCAGTTCTTC; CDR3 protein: CASRSGLADPYNEQFF
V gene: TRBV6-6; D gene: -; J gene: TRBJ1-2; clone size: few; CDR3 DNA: TGTGCCAGCACCCTGAAAGAGGGAAGGGGCTACACCTTC; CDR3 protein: CASTLKEGRGYTF
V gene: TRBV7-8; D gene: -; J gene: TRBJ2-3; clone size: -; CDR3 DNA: TGTGCCAGCACCCCCAATCGCCTAGGTGCAAGGACAGATACGCAGTATTTT; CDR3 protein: CASTPNRLGARTDTQYF
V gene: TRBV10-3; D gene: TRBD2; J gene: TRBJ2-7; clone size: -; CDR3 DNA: TGTGCCATCAGTGAGGGACTAGCTGCCGGCGAGCAGTACTTC; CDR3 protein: CAISEGLAAGEQYF
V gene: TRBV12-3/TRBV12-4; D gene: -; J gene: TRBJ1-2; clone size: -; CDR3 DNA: TGTGCCAGCAGTTTAGACAGCAAGTATGGCTACACCTTC; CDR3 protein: CASSLDSKYGYTF
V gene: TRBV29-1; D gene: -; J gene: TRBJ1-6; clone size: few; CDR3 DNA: TGCAGCGTTGGAGGGGGGAATTCACCCCTCCACTTT; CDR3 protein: CSVGGGNSPLHF
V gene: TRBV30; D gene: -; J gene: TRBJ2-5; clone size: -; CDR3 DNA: TGTGCCTGGAAACTAACAGGGTTTTCGGAGACCCAGTACTTC; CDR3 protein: CAWKLTGFSETQYF
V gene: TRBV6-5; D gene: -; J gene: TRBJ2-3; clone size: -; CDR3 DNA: TGTGCCAGCAGTTATACGGGGGCTACCACAGATACGCAGTATTTT; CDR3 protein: CASSYTGATTDTQYF
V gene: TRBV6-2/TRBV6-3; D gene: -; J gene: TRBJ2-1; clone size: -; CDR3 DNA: TGTGCCAGCAGCGCACATGCCGGGATTAGCAACAATGAGCAGTTCTTC; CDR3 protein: CASSAHAGISNNEQFF
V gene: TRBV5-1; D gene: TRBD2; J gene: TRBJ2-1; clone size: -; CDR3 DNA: TGCGCCAGCAGCTTGACCCCTAGCGGGAGTAGGAATGAGCAGTTCTTC; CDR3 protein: CASSLTPSGSRNEQFF
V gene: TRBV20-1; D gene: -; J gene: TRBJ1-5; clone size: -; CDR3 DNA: TGCAGTGCTAGAGATGGCGCGGGGAGGATCAGCAATCAGCCCCAGCATTTT; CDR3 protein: CSARDGAGRISNQPQHF
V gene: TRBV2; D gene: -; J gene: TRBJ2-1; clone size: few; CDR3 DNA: TGTGCCAGCAAGGGGACAATCAGCAATGAGCAGTTCTTC; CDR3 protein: CASKGTISNEQFF
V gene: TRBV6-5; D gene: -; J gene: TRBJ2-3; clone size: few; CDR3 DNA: TGTGCCAGCAGTTCCTTCGCGGGACGAAGTATCGTAGATACGCAGTATTTT; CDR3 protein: CASSSFAGRSIVDTQYF
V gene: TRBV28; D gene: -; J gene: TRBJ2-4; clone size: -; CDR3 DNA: TGTGCCAGCAGCCGCCCCGACAGAGCCCGTGTCATTCAGTACTTC; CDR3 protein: CASSRPDRARVIQYF
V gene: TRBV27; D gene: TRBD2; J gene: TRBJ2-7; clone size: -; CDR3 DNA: TGTGCCAGCAGTCCCCGTGGGGCGGGGGCCTACGAGCAGTACTTC; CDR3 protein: CASSPRGAGAYEQYF
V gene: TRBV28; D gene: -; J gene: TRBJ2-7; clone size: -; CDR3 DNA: TGTGCCAGCAGTTTCTCGGGTCTGGTAGGGTACGAGCAGTACTTC; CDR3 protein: CASSFSGLVGYEQYF
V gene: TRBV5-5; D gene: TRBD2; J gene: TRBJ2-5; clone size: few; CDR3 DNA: TGTGCCAGCAGCTTGGCCGAACTAGCGATCCAAGAGACCCAGTACTTC; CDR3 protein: CASSLAELAIQETQYF
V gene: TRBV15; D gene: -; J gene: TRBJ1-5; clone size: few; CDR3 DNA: TGTGCCACCAGCTTCCGAGTTAATCAGCCCCAGCATTTT; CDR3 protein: CATSFRVNQPQHF
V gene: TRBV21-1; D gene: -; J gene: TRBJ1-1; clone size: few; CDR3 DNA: TGTGCCAGCAGCAAGGGGAACACTGAAGCTTTCTTT; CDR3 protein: CASSKGNTEAFF
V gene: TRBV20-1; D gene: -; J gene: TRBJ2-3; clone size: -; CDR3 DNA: TGCAGTGTAAAAACTCTTCAGCGGTACACAGATACGCAGTATTTT; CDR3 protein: CSVKTLQRYTDTQYF
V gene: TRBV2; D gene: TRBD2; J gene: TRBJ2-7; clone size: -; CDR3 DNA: TGTGCCAGCAGTCTAGCGGCTGGGGAGCAGTACTTC; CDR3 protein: CASSLAAGEQYF
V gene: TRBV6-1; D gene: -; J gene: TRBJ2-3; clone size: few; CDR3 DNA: TGTGCCAGCAGACGAAAACGGGGGGCTGGGACAGATACGCAGTATTTT; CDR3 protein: CASRRKRGAGTDTQYF
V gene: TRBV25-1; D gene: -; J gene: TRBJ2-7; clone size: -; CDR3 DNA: TGTGCCAGCAGTGGACCGCAGGGCTACGAGCAGTACTTC; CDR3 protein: CASSGPQGYEQYF
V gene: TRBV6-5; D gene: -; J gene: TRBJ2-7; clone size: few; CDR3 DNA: TGTGCCAGTAGCTTACAACACCAGGGGATCGAGCAGTACTTC; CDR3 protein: CASSLQHQGIEQYF
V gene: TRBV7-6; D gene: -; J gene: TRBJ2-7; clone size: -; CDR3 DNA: TGTGCCAGCAGCTCCGAGATGGGGTTCGAGCAGTACTTC; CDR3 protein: CASSSEMGFEQYF
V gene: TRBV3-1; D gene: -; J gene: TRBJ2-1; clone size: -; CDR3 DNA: TGTGCCAGCAGCCAAGATGCAGGGAGATTTGATGAGCAGTTCTTC; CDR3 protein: CASSQDAGRFDEQFF
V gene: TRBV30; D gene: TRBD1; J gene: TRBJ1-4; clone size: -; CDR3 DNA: TGTGCCGGGAGACAGGGCGAAAAACTGTTTTTT; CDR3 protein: CAGRQGEKLFF
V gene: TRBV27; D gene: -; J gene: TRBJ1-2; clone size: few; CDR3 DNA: TGTGCCAGCAGTTCGAAGAGAGTTTCTAACTATGGCTACACCTTC; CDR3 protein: CASSSKRVSNYGYTF
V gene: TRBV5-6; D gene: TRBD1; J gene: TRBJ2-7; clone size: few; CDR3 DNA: TGTGCCAGCAGCTCAACAGGGGTTGAGCAGTACTTC; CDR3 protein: CASSSTGVEQYF
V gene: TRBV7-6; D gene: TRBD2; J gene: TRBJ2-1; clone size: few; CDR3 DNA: TGTGCCAGCAGCCCGACTAGCGGCTATAGTAGTGAGCAGTTCTTC; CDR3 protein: CASSPTSGYSSEQFF
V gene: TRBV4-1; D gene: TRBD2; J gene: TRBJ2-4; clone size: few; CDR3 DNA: TGCGCCAGCAGCCAACTTCACGGGGGGGGAGATGGCAAAAACATTCAGTACTTC; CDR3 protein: CASSQLHGGGDGKNIQYF
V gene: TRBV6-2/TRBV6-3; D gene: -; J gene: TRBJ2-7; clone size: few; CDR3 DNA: TGTGCCAGCAGTTACTCGAAGGACAGATACTACGAGCAGTACTTC; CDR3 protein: CASSYSKDRYYEQYF
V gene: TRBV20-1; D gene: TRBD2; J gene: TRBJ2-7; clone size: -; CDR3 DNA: TGCAGTGCCTCGGGACTAGCGAACCCCTACGAGCAGTACTTC; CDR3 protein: CSASGLANPYEQYF
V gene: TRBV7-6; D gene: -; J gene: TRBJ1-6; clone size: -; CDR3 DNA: TGTGCCAGCAGCTTAGGGGGCCCCCTTAGTAATTCACCCCTCCACTTT; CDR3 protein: CASSLGGPLSNSPLHF
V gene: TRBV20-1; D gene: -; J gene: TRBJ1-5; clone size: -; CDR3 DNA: TGCAGTGCAGCCCCAGGGGCCTTCTCCTATAATCAGCCCCAGCATTTT; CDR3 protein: CSAAPGAFSYNQPQHF
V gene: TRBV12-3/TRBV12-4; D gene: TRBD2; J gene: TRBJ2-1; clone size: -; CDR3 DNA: TGTGCCAGCAGTTTAAGCGGGGAGGGCCGAGGCAATGAGCAGTTCTTC; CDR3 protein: CASSLSGEGRGNEQFF
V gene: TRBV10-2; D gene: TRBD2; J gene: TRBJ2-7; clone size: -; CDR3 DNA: TGCGCCGGCAGTGAATCCACTAGCGGTCCCTCCTACGAGCAGTACTTC; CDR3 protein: CAGSESTSGPSYEQYF
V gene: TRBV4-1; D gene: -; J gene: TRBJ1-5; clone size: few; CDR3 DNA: TGCGCCAGCAGCCAAGGTAGTCTTCAGCCCCAGCATTTT; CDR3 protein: CASSQGSLQPQHF
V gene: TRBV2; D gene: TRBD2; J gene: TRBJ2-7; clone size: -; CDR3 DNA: TGTGCCAGCAGTGAAGCTATGGTGCGGGGGTTGCAGTACTTC; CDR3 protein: CASSEAMVRGLQYF
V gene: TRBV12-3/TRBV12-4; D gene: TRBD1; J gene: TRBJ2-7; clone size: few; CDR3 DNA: TGTGCCAGCAGTCGCGGACAGGGGCGCGAGCAGTACTTC; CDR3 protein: CASSRGQGREQYF
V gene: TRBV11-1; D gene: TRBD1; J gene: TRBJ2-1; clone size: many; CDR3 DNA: TGTGCCAGCAGCACCTCAGGGACAGGGGTGGGGGTCAATGAGCAGTTCTTC; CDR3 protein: CASSTSGTGVGVNEQFF
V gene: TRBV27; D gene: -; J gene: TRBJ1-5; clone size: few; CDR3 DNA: TGTGCCAGCAGTCGCAGGGGTAACAGCAATCAGCCCCAGCATTTT; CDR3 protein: CASSRRGNSNQPQHF